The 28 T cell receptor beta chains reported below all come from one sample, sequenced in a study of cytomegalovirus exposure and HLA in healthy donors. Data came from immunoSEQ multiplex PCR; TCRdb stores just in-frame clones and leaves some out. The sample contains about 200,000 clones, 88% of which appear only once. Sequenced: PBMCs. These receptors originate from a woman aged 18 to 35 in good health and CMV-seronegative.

CDR3 in amino acids: CASSEQGGGGVFEQFF. The CDR3 region has the DNA TGTGCCAGCAGCGAACAGGGGGGAGGGGGCGTTTTTGAGCAGTTCTTC. The J gene is TRBJ2-1, the V gene TRBV13; weak D call: TRBD1 (8 bases). The CDR3 is 16 residues long. Germline CDR1 and CDR2: PRHDT and FYEKMQ (reference sequence). V lost 5 bases, J lost 9 bases, and 23 bases lay in between.

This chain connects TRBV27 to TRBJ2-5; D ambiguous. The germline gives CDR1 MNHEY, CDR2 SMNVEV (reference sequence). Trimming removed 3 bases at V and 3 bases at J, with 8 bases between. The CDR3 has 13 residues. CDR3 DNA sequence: TGTGCCAGCAGTTTTGGCCGGGAAGAGACCCAGTACTTC. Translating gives CASSFGREETQYF.

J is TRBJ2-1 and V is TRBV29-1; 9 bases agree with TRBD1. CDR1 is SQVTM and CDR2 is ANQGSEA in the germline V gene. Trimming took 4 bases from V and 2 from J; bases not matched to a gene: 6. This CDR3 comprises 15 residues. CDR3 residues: CSVGGDRGAYNEQFF. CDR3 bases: TGCAGCGTTGGGGGCGACAGGGGGGCCTACAATGAGCAGTTCTTC.

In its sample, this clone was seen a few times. The CDR3 is CASRPDRATYGYTF. CDR3 bases: TGTGCCAGCAGACCGGACAGGGCCACCTATGGCTACACCTTC. The chain uses TRBV2 and TRBJ1-2, with 8 bases identical to TRBD1. Germline assignment: CDR1 SNHLY and CDR2 FYNNEI. Trimming at V came to 6 bases and at J to 4 bases, leaving 7 bases not matched to a gene. The CDR3 length is 14 residues.

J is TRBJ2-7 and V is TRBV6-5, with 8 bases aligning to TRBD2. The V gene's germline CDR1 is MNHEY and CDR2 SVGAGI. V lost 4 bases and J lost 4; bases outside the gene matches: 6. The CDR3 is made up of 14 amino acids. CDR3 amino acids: CASSWNRGGYEQYF. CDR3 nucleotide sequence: TGTGCCAGCAGTTGGAACCGGGGGGGTTACGAGCAGTACTTC.

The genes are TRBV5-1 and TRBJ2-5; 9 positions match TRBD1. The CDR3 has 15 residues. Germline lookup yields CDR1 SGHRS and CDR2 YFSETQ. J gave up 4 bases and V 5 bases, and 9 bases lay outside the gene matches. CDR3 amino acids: CASSRYRGPGETQYF. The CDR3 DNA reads TGCGCCAGCAGTCGGTACAGGGGGCCTGGAGAGACCCAGTACTTC.

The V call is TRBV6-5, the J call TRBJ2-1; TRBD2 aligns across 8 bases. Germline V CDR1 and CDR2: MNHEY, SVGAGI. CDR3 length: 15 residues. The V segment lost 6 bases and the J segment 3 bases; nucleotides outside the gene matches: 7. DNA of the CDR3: TGTGCCAGCAGCCCTTTGCGGGAGGTCTACAATGAGCAGTTCTTC. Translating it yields CASSPLREVYNEQFF.

The CDR3 reads CASSDPSGVEVTGTQYF. Written as DNA, the CDR3 is TGTGCCAGCAGTGACCCTAGCGGGGTTGAAGTTACGGGGACCCAGTACTTC. J is TRBJ2-5 and V is TRBV2, with TRBD2 matching 9 bases. J gave up 7 bases and V 3 bases, and 15 bases lay outside the gene matches. Germline V gene lookup returns CDR1 SNHLY and CDR2 FYNNEI. CDR3 length: 17 residues.

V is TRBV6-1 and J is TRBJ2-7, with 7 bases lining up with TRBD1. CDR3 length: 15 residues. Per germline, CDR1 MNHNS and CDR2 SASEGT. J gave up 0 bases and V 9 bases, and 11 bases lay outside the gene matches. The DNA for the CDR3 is TGTGCCAGTACCAAGTACCGGGACAGCTCCTACGAGCAGTACTTC. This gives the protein CASTKYRDSSYEQYF.

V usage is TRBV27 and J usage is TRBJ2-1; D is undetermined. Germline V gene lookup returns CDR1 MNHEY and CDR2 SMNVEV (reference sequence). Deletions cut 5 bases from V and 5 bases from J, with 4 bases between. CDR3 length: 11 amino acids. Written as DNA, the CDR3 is TGTGCCAGCAGTCGGGACAATGAGCAGTTCTTC. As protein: CASSRDNEQFF.

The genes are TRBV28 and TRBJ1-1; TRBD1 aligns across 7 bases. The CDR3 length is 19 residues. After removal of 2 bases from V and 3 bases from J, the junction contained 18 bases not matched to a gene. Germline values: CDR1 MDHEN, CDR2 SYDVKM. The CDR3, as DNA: TGTGCCAGCAGTTTAGGACGAGGGGGCGAGCTAGGGTGGGACACTGAAGCTTTCTTT. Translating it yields CASSLGRGGELGWDTEAFF. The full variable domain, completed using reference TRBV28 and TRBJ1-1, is DVKVTQSSRYLVKRTGEKVFLECVQDMDHENMFWYRQDPGLGLRLIYFSYDVKMKEKGDIPEGYSVSREKKERFSLILESASTNQTSMYLCASSLGRGGELGWDTEAFFGQGTRLTVV.

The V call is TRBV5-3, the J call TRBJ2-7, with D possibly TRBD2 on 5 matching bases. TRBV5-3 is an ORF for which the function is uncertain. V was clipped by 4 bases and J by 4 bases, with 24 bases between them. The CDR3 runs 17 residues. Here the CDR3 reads CARSTQMPGNPSYEQYF. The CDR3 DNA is TGTGCCAGAAGCACACAAATGCCGGGGAACCCATCTTACGAGCAGTACTTC.

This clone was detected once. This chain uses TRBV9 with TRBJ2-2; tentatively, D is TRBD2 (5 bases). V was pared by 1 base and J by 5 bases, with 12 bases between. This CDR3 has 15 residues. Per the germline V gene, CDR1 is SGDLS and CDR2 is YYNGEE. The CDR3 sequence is CASSVMSSGTGELFF. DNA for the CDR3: TGTGCCAGCAGCGTAATGTCCTCGGGAACCGGGGAGCTGTTTTTT.

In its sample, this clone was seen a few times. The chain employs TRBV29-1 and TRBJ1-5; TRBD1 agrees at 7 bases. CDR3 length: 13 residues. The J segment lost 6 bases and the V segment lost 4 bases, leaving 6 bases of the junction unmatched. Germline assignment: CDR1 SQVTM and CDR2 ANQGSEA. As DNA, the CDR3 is TGCAGCGTTGGACAGGGCTCAGCTCAGCCCCAGCATTTT. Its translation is CSVGQGSAQPQHF.

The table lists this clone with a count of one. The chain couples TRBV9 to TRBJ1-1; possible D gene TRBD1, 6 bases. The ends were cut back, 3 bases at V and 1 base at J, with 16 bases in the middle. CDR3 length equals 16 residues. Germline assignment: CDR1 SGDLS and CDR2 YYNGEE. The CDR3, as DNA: TGTGCCAGCAGCGGCCTAAACAGGGCTGAGAACACTGAAGCTTTCTTT. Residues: CASSGLNRAENTEAFF.

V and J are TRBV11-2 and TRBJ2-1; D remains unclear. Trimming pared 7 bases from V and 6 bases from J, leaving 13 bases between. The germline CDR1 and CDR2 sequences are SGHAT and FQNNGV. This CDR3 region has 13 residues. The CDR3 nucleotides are TGTGCCAGCACTCTAGGAGTGAGCAATGAGCAGTTCTTC. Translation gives CASTLGVSNEQFF.

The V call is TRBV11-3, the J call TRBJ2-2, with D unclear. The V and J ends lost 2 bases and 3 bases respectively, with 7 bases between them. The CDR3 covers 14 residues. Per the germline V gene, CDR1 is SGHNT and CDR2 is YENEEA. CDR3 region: CASSLNSYTGELFF. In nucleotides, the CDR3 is TGTGCCAGCAGCTTAAACTCTTACACCGGGGAGCTGTTTTTT. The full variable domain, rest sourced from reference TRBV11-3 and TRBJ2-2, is EAGVVQSPRYKIIEKKQPVAFWCNPISGHNTLYWYLQNLGQGPELLIRYENEEAVDDSQLPKDRFSAERLKGVDSTLKIQPAELGDSAVYLCASSLNSYTGELFFGEGSRLTVL.

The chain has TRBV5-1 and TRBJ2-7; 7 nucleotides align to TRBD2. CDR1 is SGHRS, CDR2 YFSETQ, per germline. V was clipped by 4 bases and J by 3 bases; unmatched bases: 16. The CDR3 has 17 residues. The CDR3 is CASSPHERDPVGYEQYF. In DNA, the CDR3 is TGCGCCAGCAGCCCCCACGAGCGGGACCCTGTCGGCTACGAGCAGTACTTC.

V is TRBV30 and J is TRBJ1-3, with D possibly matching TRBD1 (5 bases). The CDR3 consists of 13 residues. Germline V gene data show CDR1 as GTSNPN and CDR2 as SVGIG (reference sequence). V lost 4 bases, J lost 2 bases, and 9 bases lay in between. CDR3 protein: CAWTWGTGNTIYF. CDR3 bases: TGTGCCTGGACGTGGGGCACTGGAAACACCATATATTTT.

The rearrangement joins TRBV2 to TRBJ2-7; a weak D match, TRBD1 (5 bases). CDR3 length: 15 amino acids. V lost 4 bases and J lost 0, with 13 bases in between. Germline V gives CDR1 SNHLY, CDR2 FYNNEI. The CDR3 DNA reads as TGTGCCAGCAGTGGCGTACAGGAGATCTCCTACGAGCAGTACTTC. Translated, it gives CASSGVQEISYEQYF.

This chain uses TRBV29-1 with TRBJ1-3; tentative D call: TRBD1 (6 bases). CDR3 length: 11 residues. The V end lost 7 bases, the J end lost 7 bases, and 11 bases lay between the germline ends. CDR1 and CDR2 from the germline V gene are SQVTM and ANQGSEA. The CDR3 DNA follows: TGCAGCGGAACAGGGTACAACACCATATATTTT. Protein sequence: CSGTGYNTIYF.

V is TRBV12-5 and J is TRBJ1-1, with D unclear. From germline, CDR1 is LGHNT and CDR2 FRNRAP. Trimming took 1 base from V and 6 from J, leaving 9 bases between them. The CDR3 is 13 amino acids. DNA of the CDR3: TGTGCTAGTGGTTTGGCCACGACTCCTGAAGCTTTCTTT. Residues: CASGLATTPEAFF.

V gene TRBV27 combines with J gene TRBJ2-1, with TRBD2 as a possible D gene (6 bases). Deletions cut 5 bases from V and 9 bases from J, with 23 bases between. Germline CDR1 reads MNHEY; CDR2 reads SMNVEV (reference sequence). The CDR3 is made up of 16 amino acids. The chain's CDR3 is CASSPDTGLRRLEQFF. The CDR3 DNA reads TGTGCCAGCAGTCCCGACACGGGACTCCGACGTCTTGAGCAGTTCTTC.

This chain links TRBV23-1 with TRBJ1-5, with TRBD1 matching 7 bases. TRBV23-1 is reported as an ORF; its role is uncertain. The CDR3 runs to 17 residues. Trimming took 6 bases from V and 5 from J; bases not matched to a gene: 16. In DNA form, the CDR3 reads TGCGCCAGCAGCATTCACCGGGAACAGGGGCGGGATCAGCCCCAGCATTTT. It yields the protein CASSIHREQGRDQPQHF.

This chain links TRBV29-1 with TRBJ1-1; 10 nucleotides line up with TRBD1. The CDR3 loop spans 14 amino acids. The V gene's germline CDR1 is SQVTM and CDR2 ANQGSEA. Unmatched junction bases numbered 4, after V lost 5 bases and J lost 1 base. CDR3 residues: CSVPTGGWNTEAFF. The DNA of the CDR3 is TGCAGCGTTCCGACAGGGGGCTGGAACACTGAAGCTTTCTTT.

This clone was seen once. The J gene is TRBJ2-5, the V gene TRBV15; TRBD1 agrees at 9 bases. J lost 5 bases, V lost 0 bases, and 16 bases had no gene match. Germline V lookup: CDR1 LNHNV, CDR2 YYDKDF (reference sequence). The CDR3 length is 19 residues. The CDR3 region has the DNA TGTGCCACCAGCAGAGACTCCCGAGGGTCACAGGGGGCAGAGGAGACCCAGTACTTC. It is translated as CATSRDSRGSQGAEETQYF.

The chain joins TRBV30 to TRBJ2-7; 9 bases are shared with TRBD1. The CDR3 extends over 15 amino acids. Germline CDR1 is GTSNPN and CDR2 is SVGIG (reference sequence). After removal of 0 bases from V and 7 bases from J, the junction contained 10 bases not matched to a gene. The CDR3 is CAWSVLRTGEAEQYF. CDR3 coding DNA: TGTGCCTGGAGTGTTCTAAGGACAGGGGAGGCGGAGCAGTACTTC.

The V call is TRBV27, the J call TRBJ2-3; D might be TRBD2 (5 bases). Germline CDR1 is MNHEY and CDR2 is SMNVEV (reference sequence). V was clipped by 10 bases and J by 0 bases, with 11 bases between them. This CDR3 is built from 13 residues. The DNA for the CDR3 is TGTGCCACGGGCCCGGGGAGCACAGATACGCAGTATTTT. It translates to CATGPGSTDTQYF.